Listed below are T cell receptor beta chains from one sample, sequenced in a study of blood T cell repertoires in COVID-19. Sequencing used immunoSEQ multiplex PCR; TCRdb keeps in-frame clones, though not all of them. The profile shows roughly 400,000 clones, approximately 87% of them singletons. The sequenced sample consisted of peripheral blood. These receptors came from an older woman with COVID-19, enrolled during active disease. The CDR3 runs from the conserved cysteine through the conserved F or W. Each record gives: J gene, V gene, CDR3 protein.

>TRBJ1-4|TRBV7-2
CASRARTTTSNEKLFF
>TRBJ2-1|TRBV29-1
CSVPFRGTYNEQFF
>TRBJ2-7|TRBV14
CASSLQGLGSYEQYF
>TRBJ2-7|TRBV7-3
CASSLVAGYYEQYF
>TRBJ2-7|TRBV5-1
CASSLGYQGDEQYF
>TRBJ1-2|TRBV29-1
CSVDRDSYGYTF
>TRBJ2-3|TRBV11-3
CASSPGTSADTQYF
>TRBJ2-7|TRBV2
CASSDQGPYEQYF
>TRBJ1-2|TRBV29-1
CSVQGAVDYGYTF
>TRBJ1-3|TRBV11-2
CASSLETGSGGNTIYF
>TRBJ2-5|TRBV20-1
CSASVGQGLKTQYF
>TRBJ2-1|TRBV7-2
CASSIEGDEQFF
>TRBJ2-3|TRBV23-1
CASSRKPGTHRGDTQYF
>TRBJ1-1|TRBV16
CASSQSANTEAFF
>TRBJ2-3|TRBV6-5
CASSPRQGHTDTQYF
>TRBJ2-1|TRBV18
CASSPWDRDYNEQFF
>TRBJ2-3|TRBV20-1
CSAKLAGTQYF
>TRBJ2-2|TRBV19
CASSNTGNRLTGELFF
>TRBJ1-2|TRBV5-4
CASSLVTGNSGYTF
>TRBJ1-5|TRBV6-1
CASSGGQGTSPYSNQPQHF
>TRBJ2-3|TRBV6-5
CASSYSRGGDKTTQYF
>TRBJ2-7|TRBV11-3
CASSSAGAPGNEQYF
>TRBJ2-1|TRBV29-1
CSVNRGNEQFF
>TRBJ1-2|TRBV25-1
CASSITDIYGYTF
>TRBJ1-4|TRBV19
CATTERVGEGKLFF
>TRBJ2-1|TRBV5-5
CASSFSQGSYNEQFF
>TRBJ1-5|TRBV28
CASHNRTLQHF
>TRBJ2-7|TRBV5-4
CASSWLAGGSSYEQYF
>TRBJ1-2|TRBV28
CASTLVVGGGYTF
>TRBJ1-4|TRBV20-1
CSASIAENEKLFF
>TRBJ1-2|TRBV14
CASSQDHLPGGAGYGYTF
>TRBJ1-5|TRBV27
CASSLGRGQPQHF
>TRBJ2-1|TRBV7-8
CASSPDNGGEQFF
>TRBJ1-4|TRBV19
CASSVSSSARRQDEKLFF
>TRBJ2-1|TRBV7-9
CASSAGLDTNEQFF
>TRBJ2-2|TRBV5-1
CASSSAEGSTGELFF